Listed below are T cell receptor beta chains from one sample, sequenced in a study of blood T cell repertoires in COVID-19. The assay was immunoSEQ multiplex PCR, and TCRdb's table has in-frame clones only and misses some. Counted here are more than 65,000 clones, around 80% occurring once; the ten biggest clones make up 7.4%. Material: peripheral blood. Every receptor here comes from a human donor in a cohort sampled during active COVID-19. Both conserved end residues are part of each CDR3. D genes are given only for firm matches. Not all rows give a size; the values are once, few, many and, for expanded clones, a class.

clone size	D gene	J gene	V gene	CDR3 DNA	CDR3 protein
-	-	TRBJ2-2	TRBV7-2	TGTGCCAGCAGTCTGTCGGGGAGCGGGGAGCTGTTTTTT	CASSLSGSGELFF
-	TRBD1	TRBJ2-5	TRBV5-1	TGCGCCAGCAGCCCCGCCGGGACAGGGAAGGTTTTACGGCAAGAGACCCAGTACTTC	CASSPAGTGKVLRQETQYF
-	-	TRBJ2-5	TRBV5-1	TGCGCCAGCAGCGATACGGGTGCCCGGGAGACCCAGTACTTC	CASSDTGARETQYF
-	-	TRBJ1-2	TRBV10-3	TGTGCCATCAGTGAGTGGGGGGGGAACTATGGCTACACCTTC	CAISEWGGNYGYTF
-	-	TRBJ2-7	TRBV16	TGTGCCAGCAGCCAATCCGGGCATAGGAGGTACGAGCAGTACTTC	CASSQSGHRRYEQYF
-	-	TRBJ2-7	TRBV2	TGTGCCACCATGGAAGCCCAGGAGGGGGAGCAGTACTTC	CATMEAQEGEQYF
-	-	TRBJ1-4	TRBV7-6	TGTGCCAGCAGCTTAGCGGCGGGAATCAGTGCAACTAATGAAAAACTGTTTTTT	CASSLAAGISATNEKLFF
few	-	TRBJ1-1	TRBV7-9	TGTGCCAGCACCGCTCGAACGGGTGAAGCTTTCTTT	CASTARTGEAFF
-	TRBD1	TRBJ1-2	TRBV27	TGTGCCAGCAGTCCGGAGGACAGGGCGAGTGTAGACTATGGCTACACCTTC	CASSPEDRASVDYGYTF
few	-	TRBJ1-1	TRBV2	TGTGCCAGCAGGGACAGTCTCACTGAAGCTTTCTTT	CASRDSLTEAFF
-	TRBD1	TRBJ1-2	TRBV6-5	TGTGCCAGCCGGGACAGCTATGGCTACACCTTC	CASRDSYGYTF
-	TRBD1	TRBJ1-5	TRBV5-6	TGTGCCAGCAGCTTGGAACAGGGACAGGACAATCAGCCCCAGCATTTT	CASSLEQGQDNQPQHF
-	-	TRBJ1-3	TRBV7-9	TGTGCCAGCAGCCACGAAACAGGAGGGAACACCATATATTTT	CASSHETGGNTIYF
-	TRBD1	TRBJ1-4	TRBV5-1	TGCGCCAGCAGCCTGACCCCTCGACAGGGGGTTCGTGAAAAACTGTTTTTT	CASSLTPRQGVREKLFF
-	TRBD2	TRBJ2-5	TRBV7-8	TGTGCCAGCGACCCTAGCGGGGGGCCGAGGACCCAGTACTTC	CASDPSGGPRTQYF
-	TRBD2	TRBJ2-3	TRBV19	TGTGCCAGTAGTATAGATCTAGCGGGGGTTAGCACAGATACGCAGTATTTT	CASSIDLAGVSTDTQYF
-	-	TRBJ1-6	TRBV19	TGTGCCAGTAGTATATCCTCCAGGAATTCACCCCTCCACTTT	CASSISSRNSPLHF
few	-	TRBJ2-7	TRBV12-5	TGTGCTAGCGCCGTGCGGAGCTCCTACGAGCAGTACTTC	CASAVRSSYEQYF
-	-	TRBJ2-7	TRBV7-9	TGTGCCAGCAGCTCTGGCGGACAGAGGAGCTCCTACGAGCAGTACTTC	CASSSGGQRSSYEQYF
once	-	TRBJ1-2	TRBV29-1	TGCAGCGTTGGGGCCCGACAGGATGGCTACACCTTC	CSVGARQDGYTF
-	-	TRBJ1-3	TRBV10-3	TGTGCCATCAAAGGCGGAACTGGAAACACCATATATTTT	CAIKGGTGNTIYF
few	-	TRBJ1-2	TRBV5-4	TGTGCCAGCAGCTTAAGAGGCAGGGAAGACTATGGCTACACCTTC	CASSLRGREDYGYTF
-	-	TRBJ1-2	TRBV19	TGTGCCAGTAGTACAACAGATTCTGGCTACACCTTC	CASSTTDSGYTF
once	-	TRBJ2-7	TRBV2	TGTGCCAGCAGTCCGAACAGGGACCCCTACGAGCAGTACTTC	CASSPNRDPYEQYF
once	-	TRBJ1-5	TRBV4-1	TGCGCCAGCAGCCAAGTAGAAAGCGGTTATAGCAATCAGCCCCAGCATTTT	CASSQVESGYSNQPQHF
once	-	TRBJ1-1	TRBV2	TGTGCCAGCAGTGCGACGACAGCGAACACTGAAGCTTTCTTT	CASSATTANTEAFF
-	TRBD1	TRBJ1-4	TRBV7-9	TGTGCCAGCAGCCCCGGGACAGGCGAAAAACTGTTTTTT	CASSPGTGEKLFF
-	-	TRBJ1-5	TRBV3-1/TRBV3-2	TGTGCCAGCAGCCAAAGGGGCCAGCCCCAGCATTTT	CASSQRGQPQHF
-	-	TRBJ1-5	TRBV12-3/TRBV12-4	TGTGCCAGCAGTTTAGGGACAGAACAGCCCCAGCATTTT	CASSLGTEQPQHF
few	-	TRBJ1-1	TRBV9	TGTGCCAGCAGCGTACAGGGCGCTGAGAACACTGAAGCTTTCTTT	CASSVQGAENTEAFF
-	-	TRBJ2-5	TRBV18	TGTGCCAGCTCACCCGGTTCCCAAGAGACCCAGTACTTC	CASSPGSQETQYF
-	TRBD1	TRBJ1-6	TRBV6-2/TRBV6-3	TGTGCCAGCAGCAGTGGGGGACAGGGAAATTCACCCCTCCACTTT	CASSSGGQGNSPLHF
-	TRBD1	TRBJ2-7	TRBV18	TGTGCCAGCTCACAGACCATGGGACAGGACTACGAGCAGTACTTC	CASSQTMGQDYEQYF
medium-sized	TRBD1	TRBJ1-1	TRBV5-1	TGCGCCAGCCGACCTACAGGGGGGACGGCTGAAGCTTTCTTT	CASRPTGGTAEAFF
-	TRBD1	TRBJ1-2	TRBV5-1	TGCGCCAGCAGACTCGACAGGGGGCGTGCCTATGGCTACACCTTC	CASRLDRGRAYGYTF
few	-	TRBJ2-7	TRBV5-1	TGCGCCAGCAGCCACAGCGGCAGCTCCTACGAGCAGTACTTC	CASSHSGSSYEQYF
-	TRBD1	TRBJ2-7	TRBV6-5	TGTGCCAGCAGTTACGTACAGGGGACCTCCTACGAGCAGTACTTC	CASSYVQGTSYEQYF
once	-	TRBJ1-2	TRBV5-6	TGTGCCAGCAGCTTGGGCCGAGCCTATGGCTACACCTTC	CASSLGRAYGYTF
few	TRBD1	TRBJ1-5	TRBV5-5	TGTGCCAGCAGCTGGACAGGGGATAGCAATCAGCCCCAGCATTTT	CASSWTGDSNQPQHF
-	-	TRBJ1-3	TRBV6-5	TGTGCCAGCAGTCAAACACAGGGAAGTGGAAACACCATATATTTT	CASSQTQGSGNTIYF
-	-	TRBJ1-2	TRBV11-2	TGTGCCAGCAGCTCGCGAGGGGGATTCCTTAACTATGGCTACACCTTC	CASSSRGGFLNYGYTF
-	-	TRBJ2-1	TRBV5-4	TGTGCCAGCAGCGGACGTCAGGGCTACAATGAGCAGTTCTTC	CASSGRQGYNEQFF
-	TRBD2	TRBJ2-5	TRBV5-1	TGCGCCAGCAGCTTGCTAGCGGGGGCGGAAGAGACCCAGTACTTC	CASSLLAGAEETQYF
-	TRBD1	TRBJ2-7	TRBV2	TGTGCCAGCAGTGATCCGGGACAGAGTTTTAGGGAGCAGTACTTC	CASSDPGQSFREQYF
-	-	TRBJ2-5	TRBV6-5	TGTGCCAGCAGTCCCCGCCAGGGCTCAGAGACCCAGTACTTC	CASSPRQGSETQYF
-	TRBD2	TRBJ2-5	TRBV2	TGTGCCAGCATTGCCCCGGGGGGGCAAGAGACCCAGTACTTC	CASIAPGGQETQYF
-	-	TRBJ1-1	TRBV20-1	TGCAGTGCTAGTCCCGGGGCTGAAGCTTTCTTT	CSASPGAEAFF
-	-	TRBJ1-1	TRBV12-3/TRBV12-4	TGTGCCAGCATTCGCAGGGGAAACACTGAAGCTTTCTTT	CASIRRGNTEAFF
-	-	TRBJ1-5	TRBV18	TGTGCCAGCTCACCTACGGGGGGTAGCCAGCCCCAGCATTTT	CASSPTGGSQPQHF